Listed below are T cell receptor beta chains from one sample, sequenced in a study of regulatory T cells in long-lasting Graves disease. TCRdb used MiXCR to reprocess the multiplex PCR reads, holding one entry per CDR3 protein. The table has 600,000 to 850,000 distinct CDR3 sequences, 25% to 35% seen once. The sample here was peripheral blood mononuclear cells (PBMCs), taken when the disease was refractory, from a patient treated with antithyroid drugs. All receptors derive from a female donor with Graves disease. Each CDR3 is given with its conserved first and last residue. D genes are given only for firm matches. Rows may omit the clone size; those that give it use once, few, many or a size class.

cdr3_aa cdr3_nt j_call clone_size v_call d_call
CASRPGQGLSNYGYTF TGTGCCAGCAGACCGGGACAGGGACTTTCTAACTATGGCTACACCTTC TRBJ1-2 few TRBV5-6 TRBD1
CASSLLLAGGDVPYEQYF TGTGCCAGCAGTTTATTGCTAGCGGGAGGTGATGTACCCTACGAGCAGTACTTC TRBJ2-7 many TRBV12-3/TRBV12-4 TRBD2
CASSRRTGKETQYF TGTGCCAGCAGCAGACGGACAGGGAAAGAGACCCAGTACTTC TRBJ2-5 once TRBV5-4 TRBD1
CVSSSGLNTEAFF TGTGTCAGCAGTTCGGGGTTGAACACTGAAGCTTTCTTT TRBJ1-1 . TRBV7-3 .
CASTLHETNTEAFF TGTGCCAGCACCCTACACGAAACGAACACTGAAGCTTTCTTT TRBJ1-1 . TRBV12-3/TRBV12-4 .
CASSQAGRLNTEAFF TGTGCCAGCAGCCAGGCGGGACGGTTAAACACTGAAGCTTTCTTT TRBJ1-1 . TRBV11-2 .
CASSPRLTGPNTEAFF TGTGCCAGCAGCCCCCGACTGACAGGACCGAACACTGAAGCTTTCTTT TRBJ1-1 . TRBV7-3 .
CASSGRPGTTNTGELFF TGTGCCAGCAGCGGCCGTCCGGGGACAACGAACACCGGGGAGCTGTTTTTT TRBJ2-2 many TRBV6-1 .
CAWSAGTSGYEQYF TGTGCCTGGAGCGCCGGGACTAGCGGCTACGAGCAGTACTTC TRBJ2-7 few TRBV30 TRBD2
CASSVSVMGELFF TGTGCCAGCAGTGTCTCTGTTATGGGGGAGCTGTTTTTT TRBJ2-2 few TRBV27 .
CASSPPRAGARNTEAFF TGTGCCAGCTCACCACCGAGGGCAGGGGCAAGGAACACTGAAGCTTTCTTT TRBJ1-1 . TRBV2 .
CASGRARSSYNEQFF TGTGCTAGTGGTCGGGCACGCAGCTCCTACAATGAGCAGTTCTTC TRBJ2-1 many TRBV12-5 .
CASSQGQTLATNEKLFF TGCGCCAGCAGCCAAGGGCAGACTTTAGCAACTAATGAAAAACTGTTTTTT TRBJ1-4 . TRBV4-1 .
CASTPGQGNQPQHF TGTGCCAGCACCCCGGGACAGGGAAACCAGCCCCAGCATTTT TRBJ1-5 many TRBV12-3/TRBV12-4 TRBD1
CASKGRHAGGYTF TGTGCCAGCAAGGGTCGACACGCCGGTGGCTACACCTTC TRBJ1-2 few TRBV3-1 .
CASSPTRTSYTGELFF TGTGCCAGCTCACCCACTAGGACATCCTACACCGGGGAGCTGTTTTTT TRBJ2-2 . TRBV18 .
CASIPPGANSGNTIYF TGTGCCAGTATCCCTCCCGGCGCCAACTCTGGAAACACCATATATTTT TRBJ1-3 once TRBV19 .
CSASGTGGSPDYGYTF TGCAGTGCCTCCGGGACAGGGGGATCTCCAGACTATGGCTACACCTTC TRBJ1-2 . TRBV20-1 TRBD1
CASLAWNGEKLFF TGTGCCAGTCTAGCCTGGAACGGGGAAAAACTGTTTTTT TRBJ1-4 . TRBV6-1 .
CACSAGRNTEAFF TGTGCCTGCAGCGCAGGGAGGAACACTGAAGCTTTCTTT TRBJ1-1 . TRBV27 .
CASSLFSAMNTEAFF TGTGCCAGCAGTCTATTCAGCGCCATGAACACTGAAGCTTTCTTT TRBJ1-1 . TRBV3-1 .
CASSRRGESFEKLFF TGTGCCAGCAGTCGGCGGGGGGAATCCTTTGAAAAACTGTTTTTT TRBJ1-4 . TRBV7-8 .
CVSRTGQYEQYF TGTGTCAGCAGGACAGGGCAGTACGAGCAGTACTTC TRBJ2-7 few TRBV28 TRBD1
CASTGRNYGYTF TGTGCCAGCACGGGCCGTAACTATGGCTACACCTTC TRBJ1-2 . TRBV25-1 .
CASSLWAQGAYEQYF TGTGCCAGCAGTTTATGGGCACAGGGGGCGTACGAGCAGTACTTC TRBJ2-7 . TRBV2 TRBD1
CASSEGIKPRWAYGYTF TGTGCCAGCAGTGAAGGTATTAAGCCCCGGTGGGCCTATGGCTACACCTTC TRBJ1-2 many TRBV2 .
CSARSQFQETQYF TGCAGTGCTAGAAGTCAGTTCCAAGAGACCCAGTACTTC TRBJ2-5 . TRBV20-1 .
CASSKTGTGGPMNTEAFF TGTGCCAGCTCGAAGACCGGGACAGGGGGACCCATGAACACTGAAGCTTTCTTT TRBJ1-1 many TRBV2 TRBD1
CSVEVSRTSFYEQYF TGCAGCGTTGAAGTTTCGCGGACTAGTTTCTACGAGCAGTACTTC TRBJ2-7 few TRBV29-1 TRBD2
CAWSVPGIPQHF TGTGCCTGGAGTGTACCCGGGATACCCCAGCATTTT TRBJ1-5 . TRBV30 .
CASNDTPGYTF TGTGCCAGCAATGACACTCCTGGCTACACCTTC TRBJ1-2 many TRBV28 .
CASSLPGDTLNYGYTF TGTGCCAGCAGCCTACCTGGTGATACTTTAAACTATGGCTACACCTTC TRBJ1-2 few TRBV6-1 .
CASSPNIRSSYEQYF TGTGCCAGCTCACCAAATATTCGCAGCTCCTACGAGCAGTACTTC TRBJ2-7 . TRBV18 .
CASTSTGHQPQHF TGTGCCAGCACCTCCACAGGGCATCAGCCCCAGCATTTT TRBJ1-5 few TRBV6-1 .